The present entry profiles one T cell receptor beta chain with its context. Authors' processing steps: Quantification of nucleated cells was approximated via reference gene primer amplification. Sequencing was performed with immunoSEQ multiplex PCR; in TCRdb, only in-frame clones are kept and a portion is missing. The DNA was the basis for D and trimming; V, J and clone size are from that table. This sample has some 70,000 clones, with about 91% found just once. V gave up 6 bases and J gave up 1 base, with 9 bases separating them. Germline V lookup: CDR1 LNHDA, CDR2 SQIVND (reference sequence). The CDR3 consists of 13 residues. This specimen comes from a study of blood T cell repertoires in COVID-19. About the research overall: Sites in the United States, Italy and Spain provided acute and convalescent COVID-19 samples.

This receptor was identified in a human donor with active COVID-19. The donor label of this sample is uncertain. The J gene is TRBJ1-1, the V gene TRBV19; D not certain. Sequencing used peripheral blood. This CDR3 is CASRWAGNTEAFF. Here the CDR3 DNA reads TGTGCCAGTAGATGGGCAGGGAACACTGAAGCTTTCTTT.